The 9 T cell receptor beta chains below all came from one sample that was sequenced in a study of beta chain features in type 1 diabetes (dated by TCRdb to 2016 to 2019). The library was built by means of the immunoSEQ multiplex PCR assay. All of the isolated RNA was reverse transcribed with the High Capacity cDNA Reverse Transcription Kit, so expressed TCRB transcripts were sequenced. TCRdb retrieved this table from immuneACCESS and kept in-frame rearrangements only. Not all clones are present; in checked studies, unresolved V genes account for under half, and no reason is known for the remainder. The sample table lists 140,000 to 150,000 clones, under 60% of them with a count of one. The ten biggest clones cover over 0.4% of the sample. The source material was Tregs from blood. Explained via the paper, the cell subset or site label denotes: regulatory CD4+ T cells. These receptors all stem from a man aged 18 to 35 in good health.

J is TRBJ2-1 and V is TRBV6-5, with 7 bases that match TRBD1. Trimming at V came to 0 bases and at J to 14 bases, leaving 7 bases not matched to a gene. The CDR3 runs 13 residues. In germline, CDR1 is MNHEY, CDR2 SVGAGI. The CDR3 loop is CASSYSVVTGKFF. In nucleotides, the CDR3 is TGTGCCAGCAGTTACTCGGTCGTGACAGGGAAGTTCTTC.

There are a few counts of this clone. The chain links TRBV6-5 to TRBJ1-5; D gene uncertain. Germline loops: CDR1 MNHEY, CDR2 SVGAGI. The CDR3 loop spans 14 amino acids. V lost 4 bases and J lost 6, with 13 bases in between. The chain's CDR3 is CASSSGGGSQPQHF. The CDR3 DNA reads TGTGCCAGCAGTTCGGGAGGAGGTAGTCAGCCCCAGCATTTT.

The CDR3 DNA reads TGTGCCAGTAGTCCAGGGGGACCCTACGAGCAGTACTTC. Its translation: CASSPGGPYEQYF. J is TRBJ2-7 and V is TRBV19; TRBD1 agrees at 7 bases. The CDR3 runs 13 residues. Germline CDR1 reads LNHDA; CDR2 reads SQIVND (reference sequence). V dropped 5 bases and J dropped 2; count of bases not matched to a gene: 3.

The chain carries TRBV28 and TRBJ1-2; 7 bases align to TRBD1. CDR1 and CDR2 from the germline V gene are MDHEN and SYDVKM. This CDR3 comprises 16 residues. V was pared by 6 bases and J by 5 bases, with 15 bases of the junction left unmatched. CDR3 bases: TGTGCCAGCAGCGGCTCCGAGGGGGCTAAAAAGTATGGCTACACCTTC. Protein product: CASSGSEGAKKYGYTF.

The chain is built from TRBV5-1 and TRBJ2-3; 7 positions agree with TRBD2. The germline V gene encodes CDR1 SGHRS and CDR2 YFSETQ. V dropped 4 bases and J dropped 9; count of bases not matched to a gene: 17. This CDR3 contains 16 residues. The CDR3, as DNA: TGCGCCAGCAGCCCGGGAGGTAATAGACGGCACACCACGCAGTATTTT. It specifies CASSPGGNRRHTTQYF.

The chain is built from TRBV6-1 and TRBJ1-5; D call uncertain. This CDR3 is 14 amino acids long. The germline gives CDR1 MNHNS, CDR2 SASEGT. V gave up 8 bases and J gave up 2 bases, with 13 bases separating them. The CDR3 DNA is TGTGCCAGCTACCGGGATGGGGGCAATCAGCCCCAGCATTTT. As protein: CASYRDGGNQPQHF.

The chain employs TRBV9 and TRBJ2-7, with D maybe TRBD1 (6 bases). The CDR3 spans 13 residues. Germline V lookup: CDR1 SGDLS, CDR2 YYNGEE. The ends were cut back, 4 bases at V and 6 bases at J, with 14 bases in the middle. CDR3 loop: CASSLVPQGEQYF. DNA of the CDR3: TGTGCCAGCAGCTTAGTCCCACAGGGCGAGCAGTACTTC. Full variable domain (rest looked up from reference TRBV9 and TRBJ2-7): DSGVTQTPKHLITATGQRVTLRCSPRSGDLSVYWYQQSLDQGLQFLIQYYNGEERAKGNILERFSAQQFPDLHSELNLSSLELGDSALYFCASSLVPQGEQYFGPGTRLTVT.

The chain combines TRBV18 with TRBJ1-6; TRBD1 matches 8 bases. The CDR3 extends over 15 amino acids. V lost 3 bases, J lost 5 bases, and 3 bases stayed unmatched. Germline values: CDR1 KGHSH, CDR2 LQKENI. CDR3: CASSPQGAHNSPLHF. The CDR3 nucleotides are TGTGCCAGCTCACCGCAGGGGGCACATAATTCACCCCTCCACTTT.

This sequence joins TRBV5-6 and TRBJ2-4; 7 bases match TRBD1. Germline lookup yields CDR1 SGHDT and CDR2 YYEEEE. V shed 5 bases and J 3 bases; nucleotides not matched to a gene: 8. CDR3 length: 15 residues. CDR3 loop: CASSGGQLGKNIQYF. The DNA of the CDR3 is TGTGCCAGCAGTGGGGGACAGTTGGGCAAAAACATTCAGTACTTC.